This TCR beta chain stems from a study of blood T cell repertoires in COVID-19. Overall study: The study drew acute and convalescent COVID-19 samples from the United States, Italy and Spain. Nucleic acid was either cDNA or gDNA, and it came from T cells, B-cell-depleted T cells, or PBMCs.

The Seattle patients joined while their infection was active and were tracked longitudinally afterward. CDR1 and CDR2 (germline): SGHVS, FQNEAQ. The CDR3 runs 18 residues. J was trimmed by 0 bases and V by 2 bases; bases with no gene match: 12. Original data processing: Quantification of nucleated cells was approximated via reference gene primer amplification. The protocol was immunoSEQ multiplex PCR, while the TCRdb copy is restricted to in-frame clones and leaves out a portion. V, J and clone size were drawn from that table, and D and trimming were deduced from the DNA. The sample lists roughly 350,000 clones; around 87% were seen once.

The sequenced sample consisted of peripheral blood. This chain uses TRBV7-8 with TRBJ2-7; TRBD2 agrees at 8 bases. This sequence was found in a woman in her fifties or sixties with COVID-19, enrolled during active disease. CDR3 in amino acids: CASSLHMGKRENSYEQYF. The CDR3, as DNA: TGTGCCAGCAGCTTACATATGGGTAAGCGGGAGAACTCCTACGAGCAGTACTTC. Variable domain in full (rest from reference TRBV7-8 and TRBJ2-7): GAGVSQSPRYKVAKRGQDVALRCDPISGHVSLFWYQQALGQGPEFLTYFQNEAQLDKSGLPSDRFFAERPEGSVSTLKIQRTQQEDSAVYLCASSLHMGKRENSYEQYFGPGTRLTVT.